The 27 T cell receptor beta chains presented below share a single source sample, sequenced in a study of shared clonotypes between healthy human individuals. The table came from immunoSEQ multiplex PCR; TCRdb's copy has only in-frame clones and leaves some out. The table lists about 1.5 million clones, about 98% of them singletons. Sequencing was done on a sample of naive CD4+ T cells sorted from blood. The subset was: CD45RA+ positively selected. These receptors were obtained from a man younger than 45 in good health.

The chain uses TRBV10-3 and TRBJ1-4, with D tentatively TRBD1 (5 bases). Germline lookup yields CDR1 ENHRY and CDR2 SYGVKD. Trimming shortened V by 3 bases and J by 4 bases, and 15 bases separated the two germline ends. CDR3 length equals 16 residues. This CDR3 is CAISEEKGPVNEKLFF. DNA of the CDR3: TGTGCCATCAGTGAAGAGAAGGGGCCTGTTAATGAAAAACTGTTTTTT.

This chain uses TRBV29-1 with TRBJ1-1; a weak D match, TRBD1 (6 bases). V was shortened by 4 bases and J by 3 bases, with 12 bases between the two germline ends. CDR1 and CDR2 from the germline V gene are SQVTM and ANQGSEA. This CDR3 region has 13 residues. CDR3 bases: TGCAGCGTTGCACAGACAGGACACACTGAAGCTTTCTTT. Translated: CSVAQTGHTEAFF.

The chain combines TRBV19 with TRBJ2-7, with a possible D match to TRBD1 (5 bases). Germline CDR1 LNHDA, CDR2 SQIVND (reference sequence). Trimming removed 3 bases from V and 0 bases from J, with 12 bases in between. The CDR3 loop spans 15 amino acids. This CDR3 is CASSIPGASSYEQYF. DNA of the CDR3: TGTGCCAGTAGTATCCCTGGGGCCAGCTCCTACGAGCAGTACTTC.

V and J are TRBV4-2 and TRBJ2-5; 11 nucleotides agree with TRBD2. V gave up 0 bases and J gave up 3 bases; unmatched junction bases: 3. The germline gives CDR1 LGHNA, CDR2 YNFKEQ. The CDR3 is 16 amino acids. The CDR3 reads CASSQERLAGKETQYF. CDR3 DNA sequence: TGTGCCAGCAGCCAAGAACGACTAGCGGGAAAAGAGACCCAGTACTTC.

In regard to this clone: Other DNA sequences in this specimen translate into the identical CDR3. The chain combines TRBV5-1 with TRBJ1-3; no reliable D call. V gave up 5 bases and J gave up 1 base, with 10 bases separating them. The CDR3 totals 14 residues. Germline V gene data show CDR1 as SGHRS and CDR2 as YFSETQ. CDR3 nucleotides: TGCGCCAGCAGTTCAGGCGCATCTGGAAACACCATATATTTT. Protein product: CASSSGASGNTIYF.

V is TRBV7-3 and J is TRBJ2-7; maybe TRBD1 (5 bases). Germline V gene sequence: CDR1 SGHTA, CDR2 FQGTGA. This CDR3 contains 14 residues. V gave up 2 bases and J gave up 5 bases, with 13 bases separating them. The CDR3, as DNA: TGTGCCAGCAGCTTAGGCCAGGGTTATGACGAGCAGTACTTC. It is translated as CASSLGQGYDEQYF.

This rearrangement joins TRBV5-1 to TRBJ1-1; a possible D gene is TRBD1 (6 bases). This CDR3 is 14 amino acids long. Between the trimmed V and J ends, which lost 4 bases and 1 base, there was a span of 11 bases. Germline-derived CDR1 and CDR2 are SGHRS and YFSETQ. The CDR3 DNA reads as TGCGCCAGCAGCGTCGAGGGGGGGAACACTGAAGCTTTCTTT. Amino acid sequence: CASSVEGGNTEAFF.

As for this clone: Other DNA sequences from this sample encode an identical CDR3 as well. The chain recombines TRBV6-1 with TRBJ1-5; D is unresolved. The length of the CDR3 is 14 residues. Germline V gene lookup returns CDR1 MNHNS and CDR2 SASEGT. V shed 4 bases and J shed 1 base, with 8 bases lying between them. The CDR3 DNA sequence: TGTGCCAGCAGTGTGGGAGTCAGCAATCAGCCCCAGCATTTT. Protein product: CASSVGVSNQPQHF.

The DNA for the CDR3 is TGCAGCGTTGGTGTCAGATTAGGACCCTACAATGAGCAGTTCTTC. It translates to CSVGVRLGPYNEQFF. The genes are TRBV29-1 and TRBJ2-1; D is uncertain. The CDR3 runs to 15 residues. V was shortened by 4 bases and J by 2 bases, with 15 bases between the two germline ends. Germline assignment: CDR1 SQVTM and CDR2 ANQGSEA.

This rearrangement joins TRBV5-1 to TRBJ2-4; D is unresolved. V was clipped by 4 bases and J by 3 bases, with 11 bases between them. The CDR3 totals 14 residues. Germline V lookup: CDR1 SGHRS, CDR2 YFSETQ. CDR3 DNA: TGCGCCAGCAGCGAGAGTTTAGGCAAAAACATTCAGTACTTC. Translating it yields CASSESLGKNIQYF.

The V and J genes are TRBV30 and TRBJ1-4; a possible D gene is TRBD1 (6 bases). Trimming shortened V by 6 bases and J by 0 bases, and 11 bases separated the two germline ends. The CDR3 is 14 amino acids. CDR1 and CDR2 (germline): GTSNPN, SVGIG (reference sequence). The CDR3 loop reads CACTRTATNEKLFF. The CDR3 bases are TGTGCCTGTACAAGGACAGCAACTAATGAAAAACTGTTTTTT.

This rearrangement joins TRBV18 to TRBJ2-7; 9 nucleotides align to TRBD2. CDR1 KGHSH and CDR2 LQKENI come from the germline V gene. V was clipped by 4 bases and J by 3 bases; unmatched bases: 7. The CDR3 length is 15 residues. The CDR3 loop is CASSQRSGRSYEQYF. CDR3 DNA sequence: TGTGCCAGCTCACAAAGGAGCGGGAGGAGCTACGAGCAGTACTTC. Drawing the rest from reference TRBV18 and TRBJ2-7, the complete variable domain is NAGVMQNPRHLVRRRGQEARLRCSPMKGHSHVYWYRQLPEEGLKFMVYLQKENIIDESGMPKERFSAEFPKEGPSILRIQQVVRGDSAAYFCASSQRSGRSYEQYFGPGTRLTVT.

The chain recombines TRBV9 with TRBJ2-7; 7 positions agree with TRBD1. The CDR3 length is 15 residues. V gave up 0 bases and J gave up 3 bases; unmatched junction bases: 6. Looked up from germline, CDR1 is SGDLS and CDR2 is YYNGEE. CDR3 DNA: TGTGCCAGCAGCGTAGACGCACAGGGGTTCTACGAGCAGTACTTC. Its protein is CASSVDAQGFYEQYF.

This sequence joins TRBV19 and TRBJ1-5; D unresolved. V shed 7 bases and J shed 7 bases, with 14 bases lying between them. The CDR3 spans 13 residues. Germline V gene lookup returns CDR1 LNHDA and CDR2 SQIVND (reference sequence). CDR3 DNA: TGTGCCAGTACCGCAGTTACCGGGCAGCCCCAGCATTTT. It translates to CASTAVTGQPQHF.

This chain joins TRBV18 and TRBJ2-3, with TRBD2 matching over 11 bases. V dropped 0 bases and J dropped 3; count of bases not matched to a gene: 5. The V gene's germline CDR1 is KGHSH and CDR2 LQKENI. This CDR3 region has 17 residues. The CDR3 sequence is CASSPPRLAGWTDTQYF. The CDR3 DNA is TGTGCCAGCTCACCACCAAGACTAGCGGGATGGACAGATACGCAGTATTTT.

This clone was seen a single time. The rearrangement joins TRBV6-5 to TRBJ2-7, with D tentatively TRBD1 (5 bases). The CDR3 is made up of 14 amino acids. Trimming left V 5 bases short and J 2 bases short, with 13 bases between. Germline CDR1 MNHEY, CDR2 SVGAGI. This chain's CDR3 is CASSPLRVAYEQYF. In DNA, the CDR3 is TGTGCCAGCAGTCCCCTCAGGGTTGCCTACGAGCAGTACTTC.

The rearrangement joins TRBV6-5 to TRBJ2-7; TRBD1 agrees at 8 bases. Looked up from germline, CDR1 is MNHEY and CDR2 is SVGAGI. The CDR3 is 15 residues long. J gave up 3 bases and V 3 bases, and 7 bases lay outside the gene matches. The DNA for the CDR3 is TGTGCCAGCAGTTATTGGGCAGGGGGCGTCTACGAGCAGTACTTC. This codes for CASSYWAGGVYEQYF.

The gene calls are TRBV5-4 and TRBJ2-1; TRBD1 matches at 11 bases. The CDR3 extends over 16 amino acids. CDR1 is SGHNT, CDR2 YYREEE, per germline (reference sequence). V shed 3 bases, J shed 4 bases, and the junction held 6 bases outside the gene matches. The CDR3 sequence: CASSSRDRGVYNEQFF. CDR3 in DNA: TGTGCCAGCAGCTCCCGGGACAGGGGGGTTTACAATGAGCAGTTCTTC.

This clone has just a few counts. The chain recombines TRBV30 with TRBJ2-4, with 7 bases matching TRBD1. CDR1 and CDR2 from the germline V gene are GTSNPN and SVGIG (reference sequence). The CDR3 loop spans 15 amino acids. V lost 2 bases and J lost 2; bases outside the gene matches: 6. The chain's CDR3 is CAWSIRGNPKNIQYF. The DNA of the CDR3 is TGTGCCTGGAGTATCAGGGGGAACCCCAAAAACATTCAGTACTTC.

The chain employs TRBV2 and TRBJ2-5, with TRBD1 matching 10 bases. The J call could be wrong; TRBJ2-7 is a better fit for the DNA end. The CDR3 spans 13 residues. Per germline, CDR1 SNHLY and CDR2 FYNNEI. The DNA for the CDR3 is TGTGCCAGCAGGGACAGGGGGATCCACGAGCAGTACTTC. Amino acids: CASRDRGIHEQYF.

The chain is built from TRBV2 and TRBJ2-6; unclear D gene. V shed 4 bases and J shed 0 bases, with 10 bases lying between them. The CDR3 consists of 16 residues. Germline assignment: CDR1 SNHLY and CDR2 FYNNEI. CDR3: CASSASTGSGANVLTF. The CDR3, as DNA: TGTGCCAGCAGTGCAAGTACGGGCTCTGGGGCCAACGTCCTGACTTTC.

The V gene is TRBV6-4, the J gene TRBJ2-1; 8 positions agree with TRBD2. The ends lost 3 bases at V and 5 bases at J; junction bases unmatched: 6. Germline V gene sequence: CDR1 MRHNA, CDR2 SNTAGT. This CDR3 spans 15 amino acids. CDR3 loop: CASSESGGSNNEQFF. DNA for the CDR3: TGTGCCAGCAGTGAGTCGGGAGGGAGCAACAATGAGCAGTTCTTC.

The chain recombines TRBV7-9 with TRBJ2-7, with 13 positions matching TRBD2. Germline loops: CDR1 SEHNR, CDR2 FQNEAQ (reference sequence). This CDR3 is built from 15 residues. V lost 5 bases, J lost 2 bases, and 3 bases stayed unmatched. In DNA form, the CDR3 reads TGTGCCAGCAGCATACTAGCGGGAGGGCCCTACGAGCAGTACTTC. Translated: CASSILAGGPYEQYF. Based on the CDR3 plus reference TRBV7-9 and TRBJ2-7, the full variable domain is DTGVSQNPRHKITKRGQNVTFRCDPISEHNRLYWYRQTLGQGPEFLTYFQNEAQLEKSRLLSDRFSAERPKGSFSTLEIQRTEQGDSAMYLCASSILAGGPYEQYFGPGTRLTVT.

The J gene is TRBJ2-1, the V gene TRBV11-3; D perhaps matches TRBD2 (6 bases). CDR1 and CDR2 (germline): SGHNT, YENEEA. The CDR3 has 15 amino acids. Trimming took off 8 bases at V and 7 bases at J, with 21 bases between the two ends. In nucleotides, the CDR3 is TGTGCCAGCTGCCCCGCCGGGACTGTTGTAAATGAGCAGTTCTTC. This codes for CASCPAGTVVNEQFF.

The V and J genes are TRBV10-1 and TRBJ2-1; TRBD2 matches 9 bases. V shed 0 bases and J 2 bases; nucleotides not matched to a gene: 2. The CDR3 loop spans 16 amino acids. Per the germline V gene, CDR1 is WNHNN and CDR2 is SYGVQD (reference sequence). CDR3 protein: CASSESSGRPYNEQFF. CDR3 nucleotide sequence: TGCGCCAGCAGTGAGTCTAGCGGGAGACCCTACAATGAGCAGTTCTTC.

This sequence joins TRBV7-9 and TRBJ2-1, with 12 nucleotides matching TRBD2. V trimming: 8 bases; J trimming: 4 bases; junction bases outside the gene matches: 6. The CDR3 consists of 15 residues. Germline V gene data show CDR1 as SEHNR and CDR2 as FQNEAQ (reference sequence). In nucleotides, the CDR3 is TGTGCCAGCCCTGCCGGGACTAGCGGGTACAATGAGCAGTTCTTC. The encoded protein is CASPAGTSGYNEQFF.

This sequence joins TRBV15 and TRBJ2-1; D is ambiguous. The CDR3 is made up of 13 amino acids. From germline, CDR1 is LNHNV and CDR2 YYDKDF (reference sequence). The V end was cut by 5 bases, the J end by 5 bases, with 10 bases between. CDR3 loop: CATSSRLDNEQFF. CDR3 nucleotide sequence: TGTGCCACCAGCTCTCGCCTCGACAATGAGCAGTTCTTC.